Shown below are 23 T cell receptor beta chains from a single sample sequenced in a study of blood T cell repertoires in COVID-19 (dated by TCRdb to between 2020 and 2021). Libraries were built with the immunoSEQ multiplex PCR assay. TCRdb stores this immuneACCESS table with in-frame sequences only. Part of the clones is absent; in the studies checked, under half of the shortfall reflects unresolved V genes, and no reason is known for the rest. A total of 150,000 to 200,000 clones appear in this sample, 92% of them only once. Jointly, the top ten make up around 4.6% of the sample. Specimen: peripheral blood. The receptors stem from a man aged 30 to 39 with COVID-19, enrolled during active disease.

The chain combines TRBV7-2 with TRBJ1-6, with 8 bases that match TRBD1. The CDR3 is made up of 16 amino acids. With V trimmed by 6 bases and J by 12 bases, 16 bases remained unmatched. Germline CDR1 SGHTA, CDR2 FQGNSA. In nucleotides, the CDR3 is TGTGCCAGCAGACCGGACAGTGGGACAGGTGGGGGACCCCTCCACTTT. This translates into CASRPDSGTGGGPLHF.

The V call is TRBV5-4, the J call TRBJ2-7; 9 bases match TRBD2. V was clipped by 4 bases and J by 5 bases; unmatched bases: 10. Germline CDR1 and CDR2: SGHNT and YYREEE (reference sequence). The CDR3 is 15 amino acids. For the CDR3, the DNA is TGTGCCAGCAGCGTTTGGGCGGGAGGGTCCGACGAGCAGTACTTC. Translated: CASSVWAGGSDEQYF.

The genes are TRBV18 and TRBJ1-2; TRBD1 matches at 8 bases. Trimming at V came to 3 bases and at J to 4 bases, leaving 4 bases not matched to a gene. The CDR3 runs 14 residues. The germline CDR1 and CDR2 sequences are KGHSH and LQKENI. The DNA of the CDR3 is TGTGCCAGCTCACCGCCGGGACAGGCCTATGGCTACACCTTC. Translation gives CASSPPGQAYGYTF.

This clone appeared once. J is TRBJ2-7 and V is TRBV5-4; D is unclear. Trimming removed 4 bases at V and 6 bases at J, with 14 bases between. This CDR3 has 13 residues. Per germline, CDR1 SGHNT and CDR2 YYREEE (reference sequence). The CDR3 is CASSKALNSEQYF. The CDR3 nucleotides read TGTGCCAGCAGCAAGGCCCTTAACAGCGAGCAGTACTTC.

The chain combines TRBV6-6 with TRBJ1-1, with 8 nucleotides matching TRBD1. The CDR3 is 14 amino acids. The V gene end was trimmed by 4 bases and the J gene end by 5 bases; junction bases not matched to a gene: 6. Germline V gives CDR1 MNHNY, CDR2 SVGAGI (reference sequence). CDR3 bases: TGTGCCAGCAGTTCCGGGACAGGCCTTACTGAAGCTTTCTTT. Its protein is CASSSGTGLTEAFF.

The chain has TRBV12-3 or TRBV12-4 and TRBJ2-5; 7 bases are a match to TRBD2. This CDR3 spans 12 amino acids. V gave up 5 bases and J gave up 5 bases; unmatched junction bases: 2. The CDR3 DNA follows: TGTGCCAGCAGTGGGGAGGGGGAGACCCAGTACTTC. Translated, it gives CASSGEGETQYF.

This clone was seen a handful of times. The genes are TRBV2 and TRBJ1-2; D is ambiguous. The germline V gene encodes CDR1 SNHLY and CDR2 FYNNEI. The ends were cut back, 7 bases at V and 2 bases at J, with 14 bases in the middle. This CDR3 is 14 amino acids long. The CDR3 spells CASTETRANYGYTF. The CDR3 region has the DNA TGTGCCAGCACCGAAACCAGAGCGAACTATGGCTACACCTTC.

The genes are TRBV7-3 and TRBJ1-5; the match to TRBD1 covers 7 bases. The CDR3 runs 15 residues. Germline-derived CDR1 and CDR2 are SGHTA and FQGTGA. V shed 5 bases and J 7 bases; nucleotides not matched to a gene: 11. The CDR3 loop reads CASSPDGQAGQPQHF. For the CDR3, the DNA is TGTGCCAGCAGCCCAGACGGACAGGCGGGACAGCCCCAGCATTTT.

This clone was seen a single time. The gene calls are TRBV5-4 and TRBJ2-1, with TRBD2 matching over 7 bases. V lost 2 bases, J lost 0 bases, and 8 bases stayed unmatched. Germline CDR1 SGHNT, CDR2 YYREEE (reference sequence). This CDR3 region has 17 residues. DNA of the CDR3: TGTGCCAGCAGCTTATTCGGGGGGTCCTTCTCCTACAATGAGCAGTTCTTC. This codes for CASSLFGGSFSYNEQFF.

The gene calls are TRBV6-2 or TRBV6-3 and TRBJ1-2; no clear D gene. The CDR3 consists of 13 residues. V lost 2 bases and J lost 2, with 6 bases in between. The V gene's germline CDR1 is MNHEY and CDR2 SVGEGT. This chain's CDR3 is CASSYKTNYGYTF. The CDR3 nucleotides read TGTGCCAGCAGTTACAAGACAAACTATGGCTACACCTTC.

The chain joins TRBV19 to TRBJ1-5; D unclear. The V and J ends lost 7 bases and 5 bases respectively, with 12 bases between them. The CDR3 is 13 residues long. Germline V gene sequence: CDR1 LNHDA, CDR2 SQIVND (reference sequence). DNA of the CDR3: TGTGCCAGTACCCCGGGAGACCATCAGCCCCAGCATTTT. This encodes CASTPGDHQPQHF. Based on the CDR3 plus reference TRBV19 and TRBJ1-5, the full variable domain is DGGITQSPKYLFRKEGQNVTLSCEQNLNHDAMYWYRQDPGQGLRLIYYSQIVNDFQKGDIAEGYSVSREKKESFPLTVTSAQKNPTAFYLCASTPGDHQPQHFGDGTRLSIL.

The chain uses TRBV29-1 and TRBJ1-2, with 7 nucleotides matching TRBD1. The CDR3 runs to 12 residues. After removal of 7 bases from V and 5 bases from J, the junction contained 7 bases not matched to a gene. CDR1 and CDR2 from the germline V gene are SQVTM and ANQGSEA. The CDR3 reads CSAIRTGYGYTF. CDR3 sequence (DNA): TGCAGCGCAATAAGGACAGGTTATGGCTACACCTTC.

The CDR3 is CASSQQTGGWAEAFF. CDR3 DNA: TGCGCCAGCAGCCAACAGACAGGGGGCTGGGCTGAAGCTTTCTTT. The rearrangement uses TRBV4-1 and TRBJ1-1; TRBD1 matches 10 bases. CDR1 is MGHRA and CDR2 is YSYEKL in the germline V gene. The CDR3 contains 15 residues. The V gene end was trimmed by 2 bases and the J gene end by 6 bases; junction bases not matched to a gene: 6.

This chain joins TRBV27 and TRBJ2-1; TRBD1 is a possible D gene (5 bases). V was shortened by 5 bases and J by 4 bases, with 15 bases between the two germline ends. Germline lookup yields CDR1 MNHEY and CDR2 SMNVEV (reference sequence). This CDR3 has 15 amino acids. The CDR3 coding sequence is TGTGCCAGCAGTCAGGACAATCTCGGGTACAATGAGCAGTTCTTC. This translates into CASSQDNLGYNEQFF.

The V call is TRBV7-9, the J call TRBJ1-5; 7 bases match TRBD1. From germline, CDR1 is SEHNR and CDR2 FQNEAQ (reference sequence). The CDR3 totals 15 residues. Germline trimming cut 5 bases from V and 2 bases from J; bases unmatched to any gene: 6. The CDR3 region has the DNA TGTGCCAGCAGCAAAGACAGGGTCGGCAATCAGCCCCAGCATTTT. This encodes CASSKDRVGNQPQHF.

This CDR3 reads CASSSGPGPDTQYF. The CDR3 region has the DNA TGTGCCAGCAGCTCCGGCCCGGGTCCAGATACGCAGTATTTT. The chain links TRBV7-3 to TRBJ2-3; no reliable D call. V was shortened by 4 bases and J by 4 bases, with 12 bases between the two germline ends. This CDR3 has 14 amino acids. Germline V gene sequence: CDR1 SGHTA, CDR2 FQGTGA.

The V and J genes are TRBV16 and TRBJ2-1; 10 nucleotides line up with TRBD2. V lost 4 bases to trimming and J lost 1 base; unmatched junction nucleotides: 7. Looked up from germline, CDR1 is KGHSY and CDR2 is FQNENV. This CDR3 contains 17 residues. CDR3 DNA sequence: TGTGCCAGCAGCCGCCGGGCTAGCGGGGGATCCTACAATGAGCAGTTCTTC. Its translation is CASSRRASGGSYNEQFF.

This chain links TRBV5-8 with TRBJ1-4; TRBD1 matches 9 bases. CDR1 is SGHTS and CDR2 is YDEGEE in the germline V gene. CDR3 length: 14 amino acids. V lost 4 bases, J lost 6 bases, and 4 bases stayed unmatched. The CDR3 region has the DNA TGTGCCAGCAGCCCCGGGACAGGGTATGAAAAACTGTTTTTT. Protein: CASSPGTGYEKLFF.

The rearrangement links TRBV18 to TRBJ1-6; a possible D gene is TRBD1 (6 bases). This CDR3 is 14 amino acids long. Germline CDR1 reads KGHSH; CDR2 reads LQKENI. Trimming took off 10 bases at V and 4 bases at J, with 14 bases between the two ends. In nucleotides, the CDR3 is TGTGCCACCTCGGGGGGGCTGTATAATTCACCCCTCCACTTT. Protein sequence: CATSGGLYNSPLHF.

This chain links TRBV13 with TRBJ2-5; D unresolved. The CDR3 extends over 16 amino acids. Germline lookup yields CDR1 PRHDT and CDR2 FYEKMQ (reference sequence). V lost 5 bases and J 1 base, leaving 17 bases between the germline ends. This CDR3 reads CASSIKLQPAQETQYF. For the CDR3, the DNA is TGTGCCAGCAGCATTAAATTACAGCCGGCCCAAGAGACCCAGTACTTC.

This rearrangement joins TRBV2 to TRBJ1-5; 10 bases map to TRBD1. The CDR3 sequence is 17 residues long. V lost 8 bases to trimming and J lost 3 bases; unmatched junction nucleotides: 13. Germline CDR1 is SNHLY and CDR2 is FYNNEI. This chain's CDR3 is CASDRFGQGGPNQPQHF. The CDR3, as DNA: TGTGCCAGCGACCGCTTTGGACAGGGGGGCCCCAATCAGCCCCAGCATTTT.

The gene calls are TRBV6-2 or TRBV6-3 and TRBJ2-2, with TRBD1 matching 7 bases. With 2 bases clipped from V and 0 bases from J, the junction kept 6 bases outside the gene matches. CDR3 length equals 17 residues. CDR1 is MNHEY and CDR2 is SVGEGT in the germline V gene. The CDR3 sequence is CASSYDRVFANTGELFF. CDR3 in DNA: TGTGCCAGCAGTTACGACAGGGTATTCGCGAACACCGGGGAGCTGTTTTTT.

The chain combines TRBV5-4 with TRBJ2-2; a possible D gene is TRBD2 (5 bases). Germline-derived CDR1 and CDR2 are SGHNT and YYREEE (reference sequence). This CDR3 is 15 amino acids long. Trimming removed 0 bases from V and 2 bases from J, with 8 bases in between. The CDR3 protein is CASSLAGSNTGELFF. CDR3 DNA sequence: TGTGCCAGCAGCTTGGCGGGGTCCAACACCGGGGAGCTGTTTTTT.